Listed here are 9 T cell receptor beta chains from one sample, sequenced in a study of cytomegalovirus exposure and HLA in healthy donors. PCR used 60 Vbeta primers and 13 Jbeta primers. The table came from immunoSEQ multiplex PCR; TCRdb's copy has only in-frame clones and leaves some out. The sample yields over 130,000 clones, 70% to 85% seen once. Sample: PBMCs. The receptors come from a man in his forties in good health and CMV-seronegative.

This clone was recorded a few times. V usage is TRBV4-3 and J usage is TRBJ2-5; tentative D call: TRBD2 (5 bases). CDR1 and CDR2 from the germline V gene are LGHNA and YSLEER. Trimming took off 2 bases at V and 6 bases at J, with 10 bases between the two ends. There are 13 residues in the CDR3. CDR3 DNA sequence: TGCGCCAGCAGCCAAAGGAGCGGCCAGACCCAGTACTTC. As protein: CASSQRSGQTQYF.

The chain joins TRBV5-6 to TRBJ1-1; 7 nucleotides line up with TRBD1. The germline V gene encodes CDR1 SGHDT and CDR2 YYEEEE. The V segment lost 4 bases and the J segment 0 bases; nucleotides outside the gene matches: 15. This CDR3 is built from 18 residues. The CDR3 sequence: CASSPTGWGLIMNTEAFF. CDR3 coding DNA: TGTGCCAGCAGCCCGACAGGGTGGGGTCTGATCATGAACACTGAAGCTTTCTTT.

This clone came up once. The J gene is TRBJ1-6, the V gene TRBV19; maybe TRBD1 (5 bases). The V end lost 7 bases, the J end lost 10 bases, and 14 bases lay between the germline ends. In germline, CDR1 is LNHDA, CDR2 SQIVND (reference sequence). The length of the CDR3 is 13 residues. CDR3 residues: CASMAGGDSPLHF. DNA for the CDR3: TGTGCCAGTATGGCGGGGGGGGACTCACCCCTCCACTTT.

This chain connects TRBV4-1 to TRBJ2-7; 8 bases match TRBD1. CDR1 is MGHRA and CDR2 is YSYEKL in the germline V gene. The CDR3 has 13 residues. The V segment lost 4 bases and the J segment 2 bases; nucleotides outside the gene matches: 1. CDR3 in amino acids: CASSLTGAYEQYF. DNA for the CDR3: TGCGCCAGCAGCCTGACAGGGGCCTACGAGCAGTACTTC.

The rearrangement joins TRBV6-1 to TRBJ1-1; D possibly corresponds to TRBD1 (5 bases). Between the trimmed V and J ends, which lost 1 base and 5 bases, there was a span of 11 bases. Germline V gives CDR1 MNHNS, CDR2 SASEGT. The CDR3 has 14 residues. The CDR3 reads CASSEEWGGTEAFF. The CDR3 nucleotides are TGTGCCAGCAGTGAAGAGTGGGGGGGGACTGAAGCTTTCTTT.

The chain joins TRBV28 to TRBJ1-2; 7 bases are shared with TRBD1. The CDR3 runs 13 residues. The germline CDR1 and CDR2 sequences are MDHEN and SYDVKM. The junction had 3 bases not matched to a gene; V was cut back by 7 bases and J by 1 base. The chain's CDR3 is CASTGQINYGYTF. In nucleotides, the CDR3 is TGTGCCAGCACGGGACAGATTAACTATGGCTACACCTTC.

This sequence joins TRBV7-8 and TRBJ1-1; 7 bases match TRBD1. V dropped 4 bases and J dropped 0; count of bases not matched to a gene: 11. The CDR3 runs 17 residues. The germline CDR1 and CDR2 sequences are SGHVS and FQNEAQ. CDR3 region: CASSWIGTEDMNTEAFF. The CDR3 region has the DNA TGTGCCAGCAGCTGGATAGGGACAGAAGATATGAACACTGAAGCTTTCTTT.

The gene calls are TRBV7-9 and TRBJ2-1, with 13 bases matching TRBD2. From germline, CDR1 is SEHNR and CDR2 FQNEAQ (reference sequence). The CDR3 totals 15 residues. After removal of 5 bases from V and 4 bases from J, the junction contained 2 bases not matched to a gene. CDR3 sequence reads: CASSPGLAGYNEQFF. DNA for the CDR3: TGTGCCAGCAGCCCGGGACTAGCGGGGTACAATGAGCAGTTCTTC.

J is TRBJ2-3 and V is TRBV19, with 13 bases lining up with TRBD2. The V gene's germline CDR1 is LNHDA and CDR2 SQIVND (reference sequence). Trimming took 5 bases from V and 0 from J; bases not matched to a gene: 8. The CDR3 is 18 amino acids. The CDR3 region has the DNA TGTGCCAGTAGTGCCGGACTAGCGGGGGTAACTAGCACAGATACGCAGTATTTT. This codes for CASSAGLAGVTSTDTQYF.